One and the same sample provided the 3 T cell receptor beta chains below, sequenced in a study of long-term antiretroviral therapy in people with HIV. Survey level was the resolution at which the v3.0 immunoSEQ assay ran. Profiling relied on immunoSEQ multiplex PCR, and the TCRdb table lists in-frame clones only, not all of them. The table has roughly 40,000 clones, roughly nine tenths seen once. The specimen comprised unsorted PBMCs, sampled 1.2 years after starting antiretroviral therapy. All receptors derive from a woman between 45 and 65 years old with HIV.

The chain links TRBV6-5 to TRBJ2-1, with D maybe TRBD2 (6 bases). CDR1 and CDR2 (germline): MNHEY, SVGAGI. The CDR3 runs 16 residues. Deletions cut 3 bases from V and 0 bases from J, with 12 bases between. CDR3 coding DNA: TGTGCCAGCAGTTATCAAACCGGGAGCTCCTACAATGAGCAGTTCTTC. Translation gives CASSYQTGSSYNEQFF.

This chain connects TRBV9 to TRBJ2-5, with D possibly being TRBD2 (7 bases). Trimming removed 0 bases at V and 2 bases at J, with 11 bases between. Germline values: CDR1 SGDLS, CDR2 YYNGEE. The CDR3 is 15 residues long. CDR3 nucleotide sequence: TGTGCCAGCAGCGTAGAGGGGGGGGCTCAAGAGACCCAGTACTTC. This encodes CASSVEGGAQETQYF. The complete variable domain, with remaining parts taken from reference TRBV9 and TRBJ2-5, reads DSGVTQTPKHLITATGQRVTLRCSPRSGDLSVYWYQQSLDQGLQFLIQYYNGEERAKGNILERFSAQQFPDLHSELNLSSLELGDSALYFCASSVEGGAQETQYFGPGTRLLVL.

This clone has only a few counts. The chain couples TRBV5-6 to TRBJ1-6; 7 bases agree with TRBD1. The CDR3 runs to 15 residues. Germline V CDR1 and CDR2: SGHDT, YYEEEE. V lost 1 base and J lost 8; bases outside the gene matches: 6. CDR3 sequence reads: CASSLSRGYDSPLHF. The CDR3 DNA sequence: TGTGCCAGCAGCTTGAGCAGGGGGTACGATTCACCCCTCCACTTT. Drawing the rest from reference TRBV5-6 and TRBJ1-6, the complete variable domain is DAGVTQSPTHLIKTRGQQVTLRCSPKSGHDTVSWYQQALGQGPQFIFQYYEEEERQRGNFPDRFSGHQFPNYSSELNVNALLLGDSALYLCASSLSRGYDSPLHFGNGTRLTVT.